These T cell receptor beta chains were read from a single sample in a study of T cell repertoires in cytomegalovirus infection. MiXCR was run by TCRdb on the reads, yielding one entry per CDR3 protein. The profile shows some 300,000 distinct CDR3 sequences, 9.6% of them singletons. Input material: PBMCs. The receptors here all came from a human donor in good health (CMV status not recorded). Some clones in this sample may be carry-over from other donors' samples. Each CDR3 is given with its conserved first and last residue. D genes are given only for firm matches. Only part of the rows carry a size: once, few, many, or a class if the clone is expanded.

j_call clone_size d_call v_call cdr3_aa cdr3_nt
TRBJ2-5 NA NA TRBV7-9 CASSLWPAYDQYF TGTGCCAGCAGCCTGTGGCCCGCTTATGACCAGTACTTC
TRBJ1-2 NA NA TRBV28 CASRDSAGRHGYTF TGTGCCAGCAGGGACAGCGCCGGGCGGCATGGCTACACCTTC
TRBJ1-2 many NA TRBV20-1 CSAAPGTDNYGYTF TGCAGTGCTGCCCCCGGGACGGATAACTATGGCTACACCTTC
TRBJ2-2 few NA TRBV20-1 CSAPQLGGELFF TGCAGTGCCCCCCAACTCGGTGGGGAGCTGTTTTTT
TRBJ2-1 many NA TRBV5-5 CASSYPGANNEQFF TGTGCCAGCAGCTACCCAGGGGCGAACAATGAGCAGTTCTTC
TRBJ1-5 many NA TRBV6-2/TRBV6-3 CASSSSWRFYSNQPQHF TGTGCCAGCAGTTCCTCGTGGCGGTTTTATAGCAATCAGCCCCAGCATTTT
TRBJ2-5 many NA TRBV7-3 CASSLRLGSKETQYF TGTGCCAGCAGCTTAAGGCTTGGGAGCAAAGAGACCCAGTACTTC
TRBJ2-1 NA NA TRBV9 CASRISNNEQFF TGTGCCAGCAGAATCTCCAACAATGAGCAGTTCTTC
TRBJ2-3 many NA TRBV20-1 CSAEGGRDTTDTQYF TGCAGTGCCGAGGGGGGGCGGGACACCACAGATACGCAGTATTTT
TRBJ1-1 few NA TRBV28 CASSLPIRSTEAFF TGTGCCAGCAGTTTACCCATTCGAAGCACTGAAGCTTTCTTT
TRBJ1-2 many NA TRBV5-5 CASSLGVGDYGYTF TGTGCCAGCAGCTTGGGAGTCGGGGACTATGGCTACACCTTC
TRBJ2-7 many NA TRBV7-2 CASSPRGQQYEQYF TGTGCCAGCAGCCCCCGAGGACAGCAGTACGAGCAGTACTTC
TRBJ2-1 many NA TRBV7-2 CASSLRTFKGNEQFF TGTGCCAGCAGCTTGAGGACGTTTAAGGGCAATGAGCAGTTCTTC
TRBJ1-2 many TRBD1 TRBV20-1 CSARDPGGGNGYTF TGCAGTGCTAGAGATCCGGGAGGGGGCAACGGCTACACCTTC
TRBJ2-1 many NA TRBV11-1 CASSPKGTNNEQFF TGTGCCAGCAGCCCGAAGGGGACGAACAATGAGCAGTTCTTC
TRBJ1-2 many NA TRBV5-6 CASSLIGGFYGYTF TGTGCCAGCAGCTTAATCGGGGGCTTCTATGGCTACACCTTC
TRBJ2-6 many NA TRBV7-7 CASSMGSGANVLTF TGTGCTAGCAGCATGGGCTCTGGGGCCAACGTCCTGACTTTC